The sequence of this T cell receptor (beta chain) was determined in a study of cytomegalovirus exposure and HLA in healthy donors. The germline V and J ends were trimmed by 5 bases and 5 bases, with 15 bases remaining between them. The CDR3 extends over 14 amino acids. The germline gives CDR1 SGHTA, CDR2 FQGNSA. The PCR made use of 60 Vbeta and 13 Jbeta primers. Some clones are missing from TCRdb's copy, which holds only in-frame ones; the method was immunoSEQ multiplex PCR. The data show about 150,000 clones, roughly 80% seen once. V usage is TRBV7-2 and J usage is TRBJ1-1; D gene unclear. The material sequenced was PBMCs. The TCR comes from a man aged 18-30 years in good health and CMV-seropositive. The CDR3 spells CASSLSGRGTEAFF. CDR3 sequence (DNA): TGTGCCAGCAGCCTTAGTGGGAGAGGGACTGAAGCTTTCTTT.